This record concerns one T cell receptor (beta chain) sequence. The assay was immunoSEQ multiplex PCR, and TCRdb's table has in-frame clones only and misses some. The sample yields approximately 120,000 clones, roughly 90% seen once. The V gene lost 10 bases and the J gene lost 1 base, with 13 bases spanning the gap. CDR1 SEHNR and CDR2 FQNEAQ come from the germline V gene (reference sequence). This CDR3 has 13 amino acids. This sample is drawn from a study of control samples from healthy donors and cancer patients. The sample consisted of blood. The gene calls are TRBV7-9 and TRBJ1-1; perhaps TRBD1 as D (5 bases). The receptor comes from a man younger than 30 in good health. DNA for the CDR3: TGTGCCACCACGGGGACGCAGAACACTGAAGCTTTCTTT. Protein sequence: CATTGTQNTEAFF.